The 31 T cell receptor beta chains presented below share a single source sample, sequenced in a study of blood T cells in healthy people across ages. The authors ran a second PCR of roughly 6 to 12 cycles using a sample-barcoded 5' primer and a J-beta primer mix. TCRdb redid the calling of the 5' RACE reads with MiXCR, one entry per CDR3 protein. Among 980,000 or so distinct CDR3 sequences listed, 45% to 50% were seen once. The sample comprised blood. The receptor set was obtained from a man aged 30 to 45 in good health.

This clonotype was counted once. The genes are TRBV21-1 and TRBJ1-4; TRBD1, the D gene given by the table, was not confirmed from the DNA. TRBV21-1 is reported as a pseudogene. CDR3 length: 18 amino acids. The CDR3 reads CASSRRRWGISTNEKLFF. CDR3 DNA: TGTGCCAGCAGCCGGAGGCGCTGGGGGATTTCGACTAATGAAAAACTGTTTTTT.

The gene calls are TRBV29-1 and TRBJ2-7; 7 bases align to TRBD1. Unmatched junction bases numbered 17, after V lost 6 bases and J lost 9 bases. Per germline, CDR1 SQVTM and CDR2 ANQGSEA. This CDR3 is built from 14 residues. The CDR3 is CSVARQGAPLGQYF. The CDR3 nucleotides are TGCAGCGTCGCCCGACAGGGAGCCCCTCTGGGGCAGTACTTC.

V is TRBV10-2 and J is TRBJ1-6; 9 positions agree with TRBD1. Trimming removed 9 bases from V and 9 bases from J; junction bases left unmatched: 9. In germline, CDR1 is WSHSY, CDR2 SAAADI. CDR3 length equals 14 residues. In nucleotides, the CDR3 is TGCGCCAGTCTCGAGGGACAGGGTATTTCACCCCTCCACTTT. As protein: CASLEGQGISPLHF.

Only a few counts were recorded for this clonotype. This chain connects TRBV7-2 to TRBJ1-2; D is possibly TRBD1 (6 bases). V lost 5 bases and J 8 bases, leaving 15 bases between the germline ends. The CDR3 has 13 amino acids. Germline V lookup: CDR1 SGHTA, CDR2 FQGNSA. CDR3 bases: TGTGCCAGCAGCGCCTTACAGGGTAACGGCTACACCTTC. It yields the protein CASSALQGNGYTF.

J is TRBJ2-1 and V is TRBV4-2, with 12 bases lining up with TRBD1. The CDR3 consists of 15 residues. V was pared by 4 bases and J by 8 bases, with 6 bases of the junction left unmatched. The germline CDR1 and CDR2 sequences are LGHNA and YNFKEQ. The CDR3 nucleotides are TGTGCCAGCAGCCGTGGGACAGGGGGCGAAGATGAGCAGTTCTTC. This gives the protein CASSRGTGGEDEQFF.

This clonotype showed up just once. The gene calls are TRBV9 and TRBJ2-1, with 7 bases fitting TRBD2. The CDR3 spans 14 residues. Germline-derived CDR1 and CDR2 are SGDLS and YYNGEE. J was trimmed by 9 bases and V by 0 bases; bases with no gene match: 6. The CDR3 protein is CASSVGLAGGEQFF. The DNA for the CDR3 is TGTGCCAGCAGCGTAGGACTAGCCGGCGGTGAGCAGTTCTTC.

This chain's CDR3 is CASSQTALAGGETQYF. CDR3 DNA sequence: TGCGCCAGCAGCCAAACCGCTTTGGCGGGGGGAGAGACCCAGTACTTC. The chain has TRBV4-3 and TRBJ2-5; 8 nucleotides match TRBD2. V lost 2 bases and J lost 4; bases outside the gene matches: 9. Germline V gene data show CDR1 as LGHNA and CDR2 as YSLEER. The CDR3 runs 16 residues.

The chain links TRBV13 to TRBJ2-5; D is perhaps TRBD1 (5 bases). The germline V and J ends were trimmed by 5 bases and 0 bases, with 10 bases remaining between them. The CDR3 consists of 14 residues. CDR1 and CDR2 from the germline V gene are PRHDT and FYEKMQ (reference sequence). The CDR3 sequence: CASSTTGYQETQYF. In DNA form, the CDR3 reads TGTGCCAGCAGCACAACAGGCTACCAAGAGACCCAGTACTTC.

The CDR3 sequence is CASSAGRLENIQYF. The CDR3 region has the DNA TGTGCCAGCAGCGCGGGGAGGTTGGAAAACATTCAGTACTTC. The rearrangement links TRBV6-2 or TRBV6-3 to TRBJ2-7, with a weak D call TRBD2 (6 bases). The J call could be wrong; TRBJ2-4 is a better fit for the DNA end. CDR3 size: 14 residues. CDR1 is MNHEY, CDR2 SVGEGT, per germline.

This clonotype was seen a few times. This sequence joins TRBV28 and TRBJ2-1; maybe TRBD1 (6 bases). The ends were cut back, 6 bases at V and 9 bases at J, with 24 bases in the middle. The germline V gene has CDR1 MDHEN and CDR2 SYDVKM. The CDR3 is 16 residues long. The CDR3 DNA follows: TGTGCCAGCAGGAGCCACCCCGGACGGAAACAGGGTGAGCAGTTCTTC. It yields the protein CASRSHPGRKQGEQFF. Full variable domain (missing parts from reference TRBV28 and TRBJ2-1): DVKVTQSSRYLVKRTGEKVFLECVQDMDHENMFWYRQDPGLGLRLIYFSYDVKMKEKGDIPEGYSVSREKKERFSLILESASTNQTSMYLCASRSHPGRKQGEQFFGPGTRLTVL.

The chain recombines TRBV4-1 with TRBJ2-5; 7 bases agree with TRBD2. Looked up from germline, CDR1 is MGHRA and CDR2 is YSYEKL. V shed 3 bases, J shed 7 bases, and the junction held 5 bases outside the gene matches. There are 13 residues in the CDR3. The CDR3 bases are TGCGCCAGCAGCCAGGGAGCGGGGTTGACCCAGTACTTC. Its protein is CASSQGAGLTQYF.

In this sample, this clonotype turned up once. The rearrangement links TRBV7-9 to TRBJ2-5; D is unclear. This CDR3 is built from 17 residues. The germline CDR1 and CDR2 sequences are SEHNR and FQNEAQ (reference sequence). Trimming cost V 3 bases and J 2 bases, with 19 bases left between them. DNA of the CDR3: TGTGCCAGCAGCTTTCTGGATGTTCGGGCGGAACAAGAGACCCAGTACTTC. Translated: CASSFLDVRAEQETQYF.

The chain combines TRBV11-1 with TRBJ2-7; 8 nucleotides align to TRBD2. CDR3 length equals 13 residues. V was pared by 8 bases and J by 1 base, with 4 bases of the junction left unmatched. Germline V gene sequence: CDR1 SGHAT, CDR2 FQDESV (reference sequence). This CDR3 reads CASLAGPSYEQYF. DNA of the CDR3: TGTGCCAGCCTAGCGGGTCCTTCCTACGAGCAGTACTTC.

CDR3 sequence: CASSRDRPPNYGYTF. The DNA of the CDR3 is TGTGCCAGCTCCCGAGACCGCCCTCCTAACTATGGCTACACCTTC. The chain has TRBV18 and TRBJ1-2; unclear D gene. This CDR3 is 15 amino acids long. Germline CDR1 KGHSH, CDR2 LQKENI. V lost 6 bases and J 0 bases, leaving 14 bases between the germline ends.

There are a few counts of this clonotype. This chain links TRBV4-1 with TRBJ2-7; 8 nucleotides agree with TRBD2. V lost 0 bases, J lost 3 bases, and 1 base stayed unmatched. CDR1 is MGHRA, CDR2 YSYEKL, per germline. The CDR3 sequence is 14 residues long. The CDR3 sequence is CASSQETSVYEQYF. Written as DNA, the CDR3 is TGCGCCAGCAGCCAAGAGACTAGCGTCTACGAGCAGTACTTC.

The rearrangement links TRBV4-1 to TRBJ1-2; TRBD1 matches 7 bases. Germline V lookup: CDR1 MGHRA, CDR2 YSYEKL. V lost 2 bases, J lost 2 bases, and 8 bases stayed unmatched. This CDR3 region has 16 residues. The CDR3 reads CASSQIGGGGNYGYTF. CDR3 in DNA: TGCGCCAGCAGCCAAATAGGCGGAGGGGGCAACTATGGCTACACCTTC.

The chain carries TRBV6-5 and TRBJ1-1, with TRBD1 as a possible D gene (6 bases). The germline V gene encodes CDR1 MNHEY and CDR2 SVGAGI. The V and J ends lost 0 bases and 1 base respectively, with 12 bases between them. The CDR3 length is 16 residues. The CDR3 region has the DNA TGTGCCAGCAGTTACTCGCAGGGGTCCCCGAACACTGAAGCTTTCTTT. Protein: CASSYSQGSPNTEAFF.

The CDR3 sequence: CAISDLGLDTEAFF. In nucleotides, the CDR3 is TGTGCCATCAGTGATTTAGGGCTGGACACTGAAGCTTTCTTT. The chain recombines TRBV10-3 with TRBJ1-1; no reliable D call. Per the germline V gene, CDR1 is ENHRY and CDR2 is SYGVKD. This CDR3 region has 14 residues. V lost 3 bases to trimming and J lost 3 bases, with 11 bases between them.

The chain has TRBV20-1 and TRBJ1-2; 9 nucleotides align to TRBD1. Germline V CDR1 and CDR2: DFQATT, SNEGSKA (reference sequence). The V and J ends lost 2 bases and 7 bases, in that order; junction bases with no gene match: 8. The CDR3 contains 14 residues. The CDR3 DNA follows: TGCAGTGCTAGAACGCCGGGACAGGGTTCTGGCTACACCTTC. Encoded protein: CSARTPGQGSGYTF.

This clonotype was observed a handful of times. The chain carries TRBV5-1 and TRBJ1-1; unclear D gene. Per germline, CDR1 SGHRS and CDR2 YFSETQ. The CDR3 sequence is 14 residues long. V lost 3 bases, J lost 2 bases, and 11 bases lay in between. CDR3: CASSYGQANTEAFF. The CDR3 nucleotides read TGCGCCAGCAGCTACGGGCAGGCTAACACTGAAGCTTTCTTT.

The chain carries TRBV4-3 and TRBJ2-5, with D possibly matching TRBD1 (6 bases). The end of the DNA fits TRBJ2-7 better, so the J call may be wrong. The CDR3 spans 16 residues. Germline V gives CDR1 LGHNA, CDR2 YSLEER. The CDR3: CASSQDLGRGHDEQYF. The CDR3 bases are TGCGCCAGCAGCCAAGATCTAGGCAGGGGACATGACGAGCAGTACTTC.

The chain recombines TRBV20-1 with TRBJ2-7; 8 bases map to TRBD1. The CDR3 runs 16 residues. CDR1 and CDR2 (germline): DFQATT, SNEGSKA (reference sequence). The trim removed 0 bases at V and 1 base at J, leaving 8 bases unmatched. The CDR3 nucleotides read TGCAGTGCTAGAGATCAGGGGACAGGTGATTCCTACGAGCAGTACTTC. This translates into CSARDQGTGDSYEQYF.

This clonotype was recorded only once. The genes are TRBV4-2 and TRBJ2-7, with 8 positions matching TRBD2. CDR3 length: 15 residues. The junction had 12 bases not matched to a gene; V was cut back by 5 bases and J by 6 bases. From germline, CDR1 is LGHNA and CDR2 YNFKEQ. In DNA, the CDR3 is TGTGCCAGCAGCAAGGAGGGACTAGAGGGGGTCGAGCAGTACTTC. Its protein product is CASSKEGLEGVEQYF.

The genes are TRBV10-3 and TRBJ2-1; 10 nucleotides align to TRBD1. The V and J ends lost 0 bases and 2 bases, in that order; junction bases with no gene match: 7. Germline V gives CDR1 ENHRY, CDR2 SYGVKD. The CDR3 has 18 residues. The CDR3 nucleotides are TGTGCCATCAGTGAGTCGTCTCTCGGACAGGGGGCCTACAATGAGCAGTTCTTC. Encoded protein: CAISESSLGQGAYNEQFF.

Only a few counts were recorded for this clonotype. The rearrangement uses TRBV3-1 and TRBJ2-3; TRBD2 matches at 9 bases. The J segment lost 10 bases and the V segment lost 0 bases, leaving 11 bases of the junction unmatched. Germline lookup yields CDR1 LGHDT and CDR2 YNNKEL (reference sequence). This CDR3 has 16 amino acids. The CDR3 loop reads CASSQEAGGGYHSQYF. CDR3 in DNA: TGTGCCAGCAGCCAAGAGGCGGGGGGGGGATACCACTCGCAGTATTTT.

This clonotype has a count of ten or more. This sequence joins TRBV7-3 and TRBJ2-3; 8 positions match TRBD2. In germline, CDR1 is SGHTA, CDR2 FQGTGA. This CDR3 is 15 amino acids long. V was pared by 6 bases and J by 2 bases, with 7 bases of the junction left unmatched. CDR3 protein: CASSQRGGITDTQYF. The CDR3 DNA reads TGTGCCAGCAGTCAACGGGGGGGGATCACAGATACGCAGTATTTT.

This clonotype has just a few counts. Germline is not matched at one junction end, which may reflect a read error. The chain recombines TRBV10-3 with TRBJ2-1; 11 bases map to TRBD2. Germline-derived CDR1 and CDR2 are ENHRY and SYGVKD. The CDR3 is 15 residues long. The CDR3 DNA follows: TGTGCCATTAGTGAGACTAGCGGGATCGGCTATGAGCAGTTCTTC. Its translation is CAISETSGIGYEQFF.

CDR3 in DNA: TGCGCCAGCAGCCAGAGACTAGCGATCGATGAGCAGTTCTTC. Translated, it gives CASSQRLAIDEQFF. The V and J genes are TRBV4-1 and TRBJ2-1, with TRBD2 matching over 8 bases. Unmatched junction bases numbered 6, after V lost 3 bases and J lost 8 bases. This CDR3 has 14 amino acids. Germline-derived CDR1 and CDR2 are MGHRA and YSYEKL.

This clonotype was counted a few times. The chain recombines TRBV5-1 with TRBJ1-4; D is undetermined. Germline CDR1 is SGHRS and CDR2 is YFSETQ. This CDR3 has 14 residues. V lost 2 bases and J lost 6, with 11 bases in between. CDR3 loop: CASSFKTADEKLFF. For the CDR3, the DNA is TGCGCCAGCAGCTTCAAGACGGCGGATGAAAAACTGTTTTTT.

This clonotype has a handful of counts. The DNA of the CDR3 is TGTGCCAGCAGTCCGACAGATAGCAATCAGCCCCAGCATTTT. Its translation is CASSPTDSNQPQHF. The chain couples TRBV6-6 to TRBJ1-5, with D possibly matching TRBD1 (5 bases). V was trimmed by 5 bases and J by 0 bases, leaving 8 bases between them. The CDR3 loop spans 14 amino acids. Germline loops: CDR1 MNHNY, CDR2 SVGAGI (reference sequence).

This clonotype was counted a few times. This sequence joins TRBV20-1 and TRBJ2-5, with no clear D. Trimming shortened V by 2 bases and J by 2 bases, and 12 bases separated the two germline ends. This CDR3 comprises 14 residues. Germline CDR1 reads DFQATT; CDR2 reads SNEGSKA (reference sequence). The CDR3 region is CSARSPRQQETQYF. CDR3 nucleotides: TGCAGTGCTAGATCCCCCAGGCAACAAGAGACCCAGTACTTC.